This entry features one TCR beta chain sequence. The antigen it recognizes is unknown. Nothing much larger sits one base from this clone, and base qualities are not available. The data are from a study of cytomegalovirus exposure and HLA in healthy donors (dated by TCRdb to 2015 to 2018). About the study as a whole: In an earlier analysis of about 560 of the donors, less than 350 Gb of sequence data and some 120 million unique TCR beta sequences from 180 million or so T cells were reported. Roughly 290 gigabases of sequencing data and around 80 million unique TCR sequences made up an early release that covered approximately 700 HLA-typed donors. Of the roughly 400 genotyped donors, about 84% fell in the genetic ancestry cluster associated with self-reported Caucasian donors. The study was designed to test whether signatures of past pathogen exposure could be identified by cataloging public T cell receptors. The T cell repertoires of 670 or so subjects were profiled by immunosequencing and related to cytomegalovirus serostatus. Along with the approximately 700-subject first cohort, a separate validation cohort of over a hundred different subjects was used. High-throughput TCR immunosequencing, statistical association of individual TCRs with disease status, and machine learning were combined to predict cytomegalovirus infection status. In a later analysis, previously published TCR beta repertoires from 600 to 850 donors were re-analyzed and high-resolution HLA genotyping was added so that TCR occurrence patterns could be studied. Rather than drawing on any new phenotypic data, the later analysis identified candidate immune exposures from TCR beta sequences and the way those sequences occurred across donors. In an earlier analysis of 500 to 650 of the donors, high-throughput TCR beta sequencing was used to judge whether each TCR beta V gene segment behaved as functional or pseudogenic. Donor age, sex, ethnicity and CMV serostatus were compiled together with the repertoire data. A later genetic analysis used genome-wide SNP genotypes for about three fifths of the roughly 700 donors, treating that subset as a discovery cohort. All discovery cohort repertoires had been generated using a single sequencing platform. HLA typing covered class I and class II loci at four-digit resolution. The number of donors typed differed by locus, with about 629-630 for A, B, C, DRB1 and DQB1, roughly 520 for DQA1, under 610 for DPA1, and over 400 for DPB1. Four to six DR-DQ haplotypes were handled as single units for association and clustering, since linkage in the cohort was strong. Among a few hundred genotyped donors of the cohort, an average of approximately 240,000 unique TCR beta nucleotide sequences were sequenced per donor, roughly 20% of them non-productive. What the authors observed across the whole study: The classifier was reported to diagnose cytomegalovirus status with high specificity and sensitivity in both the original and validation cohorts. Roughly uniform sequencing depth across donors was assumed in presence/absence analyses, although this assumption may not hold. The authors suggested that the approach could potentially be extended to other disease states and immunological phenotypes. An association between a missense DCLRE1C variant and V-gene and J-gene trimming of TCR beta chains was found in a later genetic analysis and replicated in an independent cohort. According to a later genetic analysis, donors in an Asian-associated ancestry cluster had fewer N-insertions in productive TCRs than the approximately 610-donor mean. A further reported finding was that TCR beta sequences accurately predicted the HLA-A and HLA-B alleles for most subjects in the first cohort. Compared with equally common non-associated chains, HLA-associated TCR beta chains in a later analysis were more clonally expanded and had lower generation probabilities. In a later analysis, several top co-occurrence clusters were reported to appear linked to parvovirus B19, influenza, CMV and Epstein-Barr virus. The earlier analysis of about 600 of the donors excluded 15 to 20 rarely observed V segments, including chromosome 9 orphons, because counts were too low. In vitro tests confirmed that a few of the cytomegalovirus-associated TCR beta chains recognize cytomegalovirus antigens. Strong co-occurrence of HLA alleles, especially DR and DQ, made assigning TCR associations to individual alleles difficult. According to a later analysis, TCR association rates differed among HLA loci, with DRB1 alleles showing the most associated TCRs and HLA-C alleles showing the fewest. A later analysis found that most CMV-associated TCR beta chains appeared HLA-restricted, with HLA associations seemingly driven largely by CMV exposure. In an earlier analysis of fewer than 750 of the donors, most TCR beta V segments were observed in productive rearrangements about 90% or about 30% of the time, broadly matching IMGT annotations. Only TCR beta chains were sequenced in this cohort, and the absence of alpha or paired-chain data limited detectable features. The sequencing pipeline was judged likely to have produced a cluster of highly shared sequence variants as a technical artifact. CMV serostatus was the only immune exposure information available for the cohort. Linkage disequilibrium might explain the correlated functional status among segregating V segments, but an unknown experimental factor could not be ruled out. Because HLA typing was missing for some donors at each locus, association tests included only the typed subset. Specific HLA alleles were associated with roughly 17,000 TCR beta sequences at a false discovery rate of 0.05 in a later analysis. A total of 150 or so TCR beta chains were listed by the study as associated with cytomegalovirus. Most TCR sequences were observed very rarely across donors, whereas some public TCRs were present in many individuals. Because the 87-base-pair reads could not distinguish some IMGT-functional V segments, including TRBV6-2 and TRBV6-3, those segments were excluded.

The germline V gene provides CDR1 MGHRA and CDR2 YSYEKL. Reading from cysteine to phenylalanine, the CDR3 counts 15 amino acids. CDR3 DNA only is kept here, 45 bases in frame from base 1. The germline V and J ends show losses of 3 bases and 4 bases respectively, and no gene match explains 8 bases of the junction. Library preparation employed the immunoSEQ multiplex PCR assay. A mixture of 60 forward primers for TCR Vbeta segments and 13 reverse primers for TCR Jbeta segments was used in the multiplex PCR. Amplification of the CDR3 region of rearranged TCR beta genes was performed with a multiplex PCR assay on genomic DNA. On the Illumina HiSeq System, the amplified TCR beta libraries were sequenced as 87-base-pair reads. In the authors' own workflow: A later analysis tallied some 79 million unique TCR beta chains across the 666 repertoires, and about 12 million of those chains were shared by two or more donors. To remove PCR and sequencing errors, raw reads were error-corrected and collapsed into unique sequences using a nearest-neighbor algorithm that merged closely related sequences. CDR3 sequences were aligned to IMGT reference sequences to assign V, D and J gene segments. For a sequence to be retained, a match of at least six nucleotides was required to both a V gene segment and a J gene segment. Rearrangements were called productive when the CDR3 lacked stop codons and stayed in frame with V and J; all others were non-productive. CDR3 was defined by IMGT convention, running from the second conserved V-encoded cysteine to the conserved J-encoded phenylalanine. The earlier analysis of 550 to 650 of the donors excluded any sequence lacking an unambiguous match to a single V gene segment. In an earlier analysis of some 590 of the donors, a V segment was called functional when productive rearrangements were above 56.7%, and segregating when the standard deviation between donors exceeded 5%. To diagnose cytomegalovirus status from the catalog of TCR beta chain sequences, a statistical classification framework was built. V and J gene assignment, in a later analysis, came from comparing TCR nucleotide sequences with IMGT/GENE-DB human TR gene sequences. The TCRdist pipeline was used in a later analysis to assign CDR3 sequences and most-parsimonious VDJ recombination scenarios. A later analysis defined each TCR beta chain by its CDR3 amino acid sequence plus V-gene family, and excluded reads lacking a unique V-gene family. As a way to deal with suspected cross-contamination and a sequencing artifact, a later analysis dropped over 550 nucleotide sequences that were highly shared and had low generation probability. A later analysis calculated a clonal expansion index for each public chain from normalized within-repertoire ranks of inferred template counts. A later analysis computed generation probabilities with a VDJ recombination model fitted to out-of-frame rearrangements, and checked the results against IGoR. In a later analysis, hypergeometric tests were used to score TCR-TCR, TCR-HLA and TCR-CMV co-occurrence, with a repertoire-size bias correction applied to TCR pairs. False discovery rates were estimated in a later analysis by permuting HLA or CMV assignments 20 times. In a later analysis, co-occurring TCRs were grouped using DBSCAN, with TCRdist sequence similarity added in when clustering inside HLA-allele-positive subsets. Repertoires with fewer than 30,000 or more than 120,000 public chains were left out of co-occurrence clustering, as were several repertoires with anomalous nucleotide sharing. Held by TCRdb, this immuneACCESS table contains in-frame sequences only and omits some clones. Under half of the omission traces to an unresolved V gene where checked; the cause of the rest is unknown. V and J calls and clone size are copied from that table; D and trimming were computed from the DNA. The sample records roughly 140,000 clones, around 72% of which are singletons. The ten largest clones add up to over 1.2% of the sample.

The cohort consisted of 600 to 750 healthy bone marrow donors. All cohort members were sampled while nominally healthy, although unrecorded immune exposures were likely present. The donor tested CMV seronegative, placing the donor among the 350 or so seronegative members of the cohort. A peripheral blood sample was provided by each donor, and peripheral blood mononuclear cells were used for TCR beta sequencing. The Qiagen DNeasy Blood Extraction Kit was used to extract genomic DNA from the blood cell samples. Here the chain combines TRBV4-1 and TRBJ1-1; TRBD1 fits 7 bases in the junction. This receptor was obtained from a man between 18 and 29 years old in good health and CMV-seronegative. The sample taken for sequencing was PBMCs. The CDR3 here reads CASSHQGEGGTEAFF. The bases read TGCGCCAGCAGCCACCAGGGGGAAGGGGGCACTGAAGCTTTCTTT.